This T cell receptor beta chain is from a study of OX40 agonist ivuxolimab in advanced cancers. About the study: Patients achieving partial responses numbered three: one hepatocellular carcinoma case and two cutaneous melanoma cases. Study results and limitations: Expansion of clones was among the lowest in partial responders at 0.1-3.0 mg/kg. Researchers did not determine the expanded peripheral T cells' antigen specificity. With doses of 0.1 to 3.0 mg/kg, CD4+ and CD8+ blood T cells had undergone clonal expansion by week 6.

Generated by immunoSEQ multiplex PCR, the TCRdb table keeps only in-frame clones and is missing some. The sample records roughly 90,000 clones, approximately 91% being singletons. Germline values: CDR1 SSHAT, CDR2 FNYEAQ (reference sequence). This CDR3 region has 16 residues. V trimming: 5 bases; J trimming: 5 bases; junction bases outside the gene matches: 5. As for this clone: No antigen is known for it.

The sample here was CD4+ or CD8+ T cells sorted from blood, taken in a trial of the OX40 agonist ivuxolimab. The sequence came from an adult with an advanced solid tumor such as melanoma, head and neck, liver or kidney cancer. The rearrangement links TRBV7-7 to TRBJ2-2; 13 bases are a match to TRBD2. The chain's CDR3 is CASSVGLAGVTGELFF. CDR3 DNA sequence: TGTGCCAGCAGCGTAGGACTAGCGGGGGTGACCGGGGAGCTGTTTTTT.